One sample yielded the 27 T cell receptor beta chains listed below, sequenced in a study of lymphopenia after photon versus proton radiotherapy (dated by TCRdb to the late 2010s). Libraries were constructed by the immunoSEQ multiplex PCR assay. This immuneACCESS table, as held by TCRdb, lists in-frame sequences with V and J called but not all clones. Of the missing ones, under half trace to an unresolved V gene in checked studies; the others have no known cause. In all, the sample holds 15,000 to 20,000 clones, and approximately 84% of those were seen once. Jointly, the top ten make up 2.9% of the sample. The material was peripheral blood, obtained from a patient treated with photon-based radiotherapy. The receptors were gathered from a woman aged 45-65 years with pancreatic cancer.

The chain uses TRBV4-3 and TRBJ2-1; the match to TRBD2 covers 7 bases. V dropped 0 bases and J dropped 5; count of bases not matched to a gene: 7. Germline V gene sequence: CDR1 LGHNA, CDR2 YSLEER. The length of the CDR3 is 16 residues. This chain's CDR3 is CASSQESRGRDNEQFF. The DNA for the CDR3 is TGCGCCAGCAGCCAAGAATCGCGGGGGAGGGACAATGAGCAGTTCTTC.

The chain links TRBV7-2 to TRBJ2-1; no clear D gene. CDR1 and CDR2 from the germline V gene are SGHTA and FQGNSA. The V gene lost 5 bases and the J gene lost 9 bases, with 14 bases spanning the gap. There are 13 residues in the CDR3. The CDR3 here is CASSQARATEQFF. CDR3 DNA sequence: TGTGCCAGCAGCCAGGCCCGGGCAACTGAGCAGTTCTTC.

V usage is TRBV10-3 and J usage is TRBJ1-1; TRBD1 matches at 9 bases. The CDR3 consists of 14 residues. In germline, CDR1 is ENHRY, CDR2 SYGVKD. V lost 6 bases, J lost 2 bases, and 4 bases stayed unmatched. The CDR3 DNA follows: TGTGCCATCAGGGAACAGGGGGCTAACACTGAAGCTTTCTTT. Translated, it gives CAIREQGANTEAFF.

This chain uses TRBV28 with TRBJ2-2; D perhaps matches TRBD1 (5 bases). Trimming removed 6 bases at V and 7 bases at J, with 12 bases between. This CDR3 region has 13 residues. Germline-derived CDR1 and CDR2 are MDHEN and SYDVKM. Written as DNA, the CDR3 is TGTGCCAGCAGACATGGGGCAGGCGGGGAGCTGTTTTTT. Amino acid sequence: CASRHGAGGELFF.

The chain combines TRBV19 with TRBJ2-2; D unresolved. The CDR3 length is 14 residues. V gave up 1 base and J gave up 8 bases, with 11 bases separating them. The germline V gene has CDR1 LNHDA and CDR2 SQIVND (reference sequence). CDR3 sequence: CASSIGNSQGELFF. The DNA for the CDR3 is TGTGCCAGTAGTATAGGCAACAGTCAGGGGGAGCTGTTTTTT.

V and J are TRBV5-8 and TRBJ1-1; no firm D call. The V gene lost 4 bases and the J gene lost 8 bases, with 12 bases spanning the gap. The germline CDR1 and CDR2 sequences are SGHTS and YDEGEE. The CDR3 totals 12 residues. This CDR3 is CASSPRSREAFF. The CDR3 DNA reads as TGTGCCAGCAGCCCCCGGAGCCGCGAAGCTTTCTTT.

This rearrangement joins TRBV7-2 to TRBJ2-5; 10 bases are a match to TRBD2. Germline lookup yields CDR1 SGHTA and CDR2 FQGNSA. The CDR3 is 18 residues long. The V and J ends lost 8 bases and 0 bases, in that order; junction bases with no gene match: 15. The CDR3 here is CASGGLAGEGWYQETQYF. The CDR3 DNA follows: TGTGCCAGCGGTGGGCTAGCGGGAGAGGGGTGGTACCAAGAGACCCAGTACTTC.

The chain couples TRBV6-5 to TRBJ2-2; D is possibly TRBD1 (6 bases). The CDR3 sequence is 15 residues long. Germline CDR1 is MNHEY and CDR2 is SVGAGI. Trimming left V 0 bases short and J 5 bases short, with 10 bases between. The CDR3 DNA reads TGTGCCAGCAGTTACTCTTGGGACACAACCGGGGAGCTGTTTTTT. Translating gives CASSYSWDTTGELFF.

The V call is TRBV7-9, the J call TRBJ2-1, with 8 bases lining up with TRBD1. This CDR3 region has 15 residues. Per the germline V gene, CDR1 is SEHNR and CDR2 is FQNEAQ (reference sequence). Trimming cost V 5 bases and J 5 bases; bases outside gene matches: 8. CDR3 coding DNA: TGTGCCAGCAGCGAAGGCCAGACAGGGGACAATGAGCAGTTCTTC. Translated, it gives CASSEGQTGDNEQFF.

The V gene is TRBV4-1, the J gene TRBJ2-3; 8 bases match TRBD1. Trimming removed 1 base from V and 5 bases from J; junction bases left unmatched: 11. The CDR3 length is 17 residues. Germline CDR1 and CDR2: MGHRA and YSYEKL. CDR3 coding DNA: TGCGCCAGCAGCCAAGCAGGCGAGGTGACAGGGGAAGATACGCAGTATTTT. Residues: CASSQAGEVTGEDTQYF.

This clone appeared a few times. CDR3 nucleotides: TGTGCCAGCAGCACTCAGGGAGTTGAGGGCGGCTACACCTTC. Its translation is CASSTQGVEGGYTF. The chain has TRBV7-9 and TRBJ1-2; D is possibly TRBD1 (5 bases). Trimming pared 5 bases from V and 8 bases from J, leaving 18 bases between. Germline CDR1 SEHNR, CDR2 FQNEAQ (reference sequence). The CDR3 has 14 amino acids.

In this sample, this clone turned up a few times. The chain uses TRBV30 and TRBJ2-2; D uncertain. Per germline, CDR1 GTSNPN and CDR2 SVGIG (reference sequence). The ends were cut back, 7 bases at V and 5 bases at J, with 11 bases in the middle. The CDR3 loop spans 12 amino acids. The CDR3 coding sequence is TGTGCCTACAGAAGGGCTACCGGGGAGCTGTTTTTT. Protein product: CAYRRATGELFF.

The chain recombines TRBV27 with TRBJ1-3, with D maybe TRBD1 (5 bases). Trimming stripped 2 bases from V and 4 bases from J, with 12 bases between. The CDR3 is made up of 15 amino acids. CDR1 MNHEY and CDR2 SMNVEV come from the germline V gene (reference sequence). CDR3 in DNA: TGTGCCAGCAGTTTAGAGGTGGGGCCAGGAAACACCATATATTTT. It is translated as CASSLEVGPGNTIYF.

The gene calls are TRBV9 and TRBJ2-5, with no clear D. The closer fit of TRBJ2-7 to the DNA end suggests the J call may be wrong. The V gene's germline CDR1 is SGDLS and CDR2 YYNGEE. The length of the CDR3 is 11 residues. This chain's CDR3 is CASSVGHEQYF. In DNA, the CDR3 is TGTGCCAGCAGCGTAGGGCACGAGCAGTACTTC.

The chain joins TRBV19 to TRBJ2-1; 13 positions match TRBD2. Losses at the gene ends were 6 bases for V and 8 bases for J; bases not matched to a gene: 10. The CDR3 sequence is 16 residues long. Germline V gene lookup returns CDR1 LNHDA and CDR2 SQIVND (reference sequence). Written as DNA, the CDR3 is TGTGCCAGTAGGGGGGGGTGGACTAGCGGGAGCCATGAGCAGTTCTTC. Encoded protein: CASRGGWTSGSHEQFF.

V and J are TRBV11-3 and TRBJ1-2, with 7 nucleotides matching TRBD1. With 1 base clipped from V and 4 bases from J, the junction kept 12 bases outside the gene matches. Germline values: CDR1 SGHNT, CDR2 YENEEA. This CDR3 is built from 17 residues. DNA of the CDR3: TGTGCCAGCAGCTTAGGACAGGGCCCGCGGGGAAGCTATGGCTACACCTTC. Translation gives CASSLGQGPRGSYGYTF.

The CDR3 is CASSTSGTGDRDTEAFF. The CDR3 DNA reads TGTGCCAGTAGTACATCCGGGACAGGGGACCGGGACACTGAAGCTTTCTTT. V is TRBV19 and J is TRBJ1-1; TRBD1 matches at 10 bases. CDR3 length: 17 residues. V shed 4 bases and J 3 bases; nucleotides not matched to a gene: 11. Germline loops: CDR1 LNHDA, CDR2 SQIVND (reference sequence). The full variable domain, completed using reference TRBV19 and TRBJ1-1, is DGGITQSPKYLFRKEGQNVTLSCEQNLNHDAMYWYRQDPGQGLRLIYYSQIVNDFQKGDIAEGYSVSREKKESFPLTVTSAQKNPTAFYLCASSTSGTGDRDTEAFFGQGTRLTVV.

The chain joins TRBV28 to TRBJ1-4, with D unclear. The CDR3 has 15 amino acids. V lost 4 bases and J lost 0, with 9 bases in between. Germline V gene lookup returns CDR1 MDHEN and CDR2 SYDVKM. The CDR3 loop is CASSSRWATNEKLFF. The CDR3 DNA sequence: TGTGCCAGCAGTTCCCGGTGGGCAACTAATGAAAAACTGTTTTTT.

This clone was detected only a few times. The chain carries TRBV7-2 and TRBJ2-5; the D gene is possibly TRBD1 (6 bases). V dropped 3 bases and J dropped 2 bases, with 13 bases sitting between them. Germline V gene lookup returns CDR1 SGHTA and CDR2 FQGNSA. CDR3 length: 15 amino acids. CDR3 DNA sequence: TGTGCCAGCAGCTTGCGCGACAGGACACAAGAGACCCAGTACTTC. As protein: CASSLRDRTQETQYF. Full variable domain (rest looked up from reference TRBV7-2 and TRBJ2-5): GAGVSQSPSNKVTEKGKDVELRCDPISGHTALYWYRQSLGQGLEFLIYFQGNSAPDKSGLPSDRFSAERTGGSVSTLTIQRTQQEDSAVYLCASSLRDRTQETQYFGPGTRLLVL.

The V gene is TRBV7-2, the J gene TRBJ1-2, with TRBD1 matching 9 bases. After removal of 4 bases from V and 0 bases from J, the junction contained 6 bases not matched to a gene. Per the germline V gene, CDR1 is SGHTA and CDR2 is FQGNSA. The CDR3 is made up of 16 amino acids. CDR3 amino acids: CASSSLDRGANYGYTF. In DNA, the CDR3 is TGTGCCAGCAGCTCCTTGGACAGGGGCGCTAACTATGGCTACACCTTC.

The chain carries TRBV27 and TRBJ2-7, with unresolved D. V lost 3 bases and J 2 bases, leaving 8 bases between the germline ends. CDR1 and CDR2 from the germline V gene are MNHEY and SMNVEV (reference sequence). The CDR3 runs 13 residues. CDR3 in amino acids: CASSLDVTYEQYF. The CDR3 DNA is TGTGCCAGCAGTTTGGACGTTACCTACGAGCAGTACTTC.

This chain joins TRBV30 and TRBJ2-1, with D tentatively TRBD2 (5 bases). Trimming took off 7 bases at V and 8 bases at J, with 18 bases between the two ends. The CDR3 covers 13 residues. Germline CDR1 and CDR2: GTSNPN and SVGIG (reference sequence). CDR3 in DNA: TGTGCCTCCGCTCCGGTAGGGAGATATGAGCAGTTCTTC. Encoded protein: CASAPVGRYEQFF.

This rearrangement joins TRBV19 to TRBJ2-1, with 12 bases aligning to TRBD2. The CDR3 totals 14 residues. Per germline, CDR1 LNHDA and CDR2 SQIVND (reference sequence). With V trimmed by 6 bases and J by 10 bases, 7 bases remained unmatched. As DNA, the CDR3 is TGTGCCAGTAGCCCGGGACTAGCGGGTTGGGAGCAGTTCTTC. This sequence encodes CASSPGLAGWEQFF.

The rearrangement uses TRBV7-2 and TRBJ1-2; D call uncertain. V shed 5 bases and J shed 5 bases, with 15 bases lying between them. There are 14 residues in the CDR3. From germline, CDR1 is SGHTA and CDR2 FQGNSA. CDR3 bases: TGTGCCAGCAGCGGGTATCATGGCCCATATGGCTACACCTTC. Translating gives CASSGYHGPYGYTF.

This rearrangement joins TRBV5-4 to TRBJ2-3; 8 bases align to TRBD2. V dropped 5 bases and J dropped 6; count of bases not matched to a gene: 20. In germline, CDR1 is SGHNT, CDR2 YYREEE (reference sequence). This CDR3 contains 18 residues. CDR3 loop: CASRTSPGASGSSDTQYF. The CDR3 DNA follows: TGTGCCAGCAGAACTTCCCCCGGTGCTAGCGGGTCATCGGATACGCAGTATTTT.

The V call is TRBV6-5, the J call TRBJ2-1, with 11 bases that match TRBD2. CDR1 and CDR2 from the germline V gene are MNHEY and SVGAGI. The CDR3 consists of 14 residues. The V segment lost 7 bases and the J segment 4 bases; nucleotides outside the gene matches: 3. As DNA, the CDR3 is TGTGCCAGCACCCCTAGCGGGAGGTACAATGAGCAGTTCTTC. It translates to CASTPSGRYNEQFF.

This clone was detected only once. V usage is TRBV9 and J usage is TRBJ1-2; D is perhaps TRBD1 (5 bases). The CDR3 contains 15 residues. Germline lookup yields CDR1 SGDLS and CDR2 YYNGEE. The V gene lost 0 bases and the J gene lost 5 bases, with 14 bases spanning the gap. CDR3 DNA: TGTGCCAGCAGCGTAGACCAGGGAACACCTTATGGCTACACCTTC. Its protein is CASSVDQGTPYGYTF.